This T cell receptor (beta chain) stems from a study of blood T cell repertoires in COVID-19. On the study more broadly: There were acute and convalescent COVID-19 samples, and they came from the United States, Italy and Spain. PBMCs, B-cell-depleted T cells, or T cells were the source of the cDNA or gDNA that made up the material.

The method was immunoSEQ multiplex PCR; TCRdb's version includes in-frame clones alone and lacks a portion of them. The table shows approximately 220,000 clones, with about 88% occurring only once. Trimming cost V 6 bases and J 7 bases, with 12 bases left between them. CDR1 and CDR2 from the germline V gene are SNHLY and FYNNEI. CDR3 length: 13 residues. The chain employs TRBV2 and TRBJ2-2; a possible D gene is TRBD1 (5 bases). This TCR derives from a man aged 55-75 years with acute or convalescent COVID-19. The specimen was peripheral blood. CDR3 sequence (DNA): TGTGCCAGCAGAGCCAGGGTTGGCGGGGAGCTGTTTTTT. It encodes CASRARVGGELFF. Based on the CDR3 plus reference TRBV2 and TRBJ2-2, the full variable domain is EPEVTQTPSHQVTQMGQEVILRCVPISNHLYFYWYRQILGQKVEFLVSFYNNEISEKSEIFDDQFSVERPDGSNFTLKIRSTKLEDSAMYFCASRARVGGELFFGEGSRLTVL.